This entry describes one T cell receptor beta chain. Its antigen is currently unknown. A CD45RA+ naive subset and a CD45RA-negative memory subset were split from CD4+ cells. Per germline, CDR1 MNHEY and CDR2 SVGAGI. Trimming removed 8 bases at V and 7 bases at J, with 14 bases between. The CDR3 loop spans 12 amino acids. The method was immunoSEQ multiplex PCR; TCRdb's version includes in-frame clones alone and lacks a portion of them. In the table there are a few million clones, approximately 94% of which are singletons. The data originate from a study of shared clonotypes between healthy human individuals. Study-level findings and limits: Among donors, clonotype sharing was expected to be affected by sequencing depth. A generally larger estimated richness was seen in naive subsets than in memory subsets.

The V gene is TRBV6-5, the J gene TRBJ1-2; D possibly corresponds to TRBD1 (6 bases). What was sequenced was naive CD4+ T cells sorted from blood. Subset indicated: CD45RA+ positively selected. This receptor was identified in a man younger than 30 in good health. The CDR3 sequence: CASATQGGGYTF. The CDR3 DNA sequence: TGTGCCAGCGCGACACAGGGAGGTGGCTACACCTTC.